The T cell receptor (beta chain) described here comes from a study of cytomegalovirus exposure and HLA in healthy donors. Study context: HLA-typed donors contributed some 85 million unique TCRs, which were held in an early data release.

Regarding this clone: Its antigen is as yet unknown.

CDR3 length: 16 residues. After removal of 3 bases from V and 9 bases from J, the junction contained 17 bases not matched to a gene. Germline CDR1 GTSNPN, CDR2 SVGIG (reference sequence). The PCR had 60 Vbeta and 13 Jbeta primers. Original handling: Approximately 11 million shared chains were among the roughly 80 million unique TCR beta chains that a later analysis counted. The table came from immunoSEQ multiplex PCR; TCRdb's copy has only in-frame clones and leaves some out. V, J and clone size derive from that table, while D and trimming were established from the DNA sequence. Here the sample table reports 60,000 to 100,000 clones. The study, taken as a whole, reports: Upon later analysis, HLA-associated TCR beta chains proved more clonally expanded than other, equally common chains. Available immune exposure information was restricted to CMV serostatus only.

This receptor was taken from a man aged 30 to 45 in good health and CMV-seronegative. This sequence joins TRBV30 and TRBJ2-1; 7 nucleotides line up with TRBD2. The material sequenced was PBMCs. Here the CDR3 DNA reads TGTGCCTGGAGGTACCTCCCGGGACTACCCTTGGGTGAGCAGTTCTTC. It codes for CAWRYLPGLPLGEQFF.